This T cell receptor (beta chain) is drawn from a study of glioma-infiltrating T cells. Study-level findings and limits: Very few CDR3 sequences were shared between tissue and blood.

This CDR3 contains 13 residues. Details on this clonotype: Antigen specificity is unknown. A junction end diverges from the germline sequence, so it may reflect a read error.

The iRepertoire nested amplicon-rescue multiplex PCR amplified TCR alpha and beta CDR3s from RNA. One-step reverse transcription and amplification started from roughly 100-400 ng of tissue mRNA or PBMC total RNA. MiXCR was run by TCRdb on the multiplex PCR reads, yielding one entry per CDR3 protein. The sample lists around 190,000 distinct CDR3 sequences, about 31% seen once, with around 20% in the top ten. J is TRBJ2-5 and V is TRBV12-3 or TRBV12-4, with D uncertain. The source is a human donor with low-grade glioma or glioblastoma, undergoing nonglioma brain surgery, or in good health (not recorded which). Material: glioma tissue, nonneoplastic brain tissue, or PBMCs (not recorded which). The CDR3 spells CVSSFVVRETQYF. The CDR3 DNA is TGTGTCAGCAGTTTTGTGGTGAGAGAGACCCAGTACTTC.